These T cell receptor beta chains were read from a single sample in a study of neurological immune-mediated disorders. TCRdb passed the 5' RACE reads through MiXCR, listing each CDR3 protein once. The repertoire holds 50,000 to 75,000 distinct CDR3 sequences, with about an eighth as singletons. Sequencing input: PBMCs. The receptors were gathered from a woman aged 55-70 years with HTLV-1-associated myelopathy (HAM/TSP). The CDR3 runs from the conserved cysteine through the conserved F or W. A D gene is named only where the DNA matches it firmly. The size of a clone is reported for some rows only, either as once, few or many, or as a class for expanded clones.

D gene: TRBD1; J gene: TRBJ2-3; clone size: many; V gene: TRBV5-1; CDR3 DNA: TGCGCCAGCAGCTGGGGACAGGGAGCCACAGATACGCAGTATTTT; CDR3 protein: CASSWGQGATDTQYF
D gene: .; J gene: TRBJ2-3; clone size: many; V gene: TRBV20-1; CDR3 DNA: TGCAGTGCCCTTTCGGGAACCGGTACAGATACGCAGTATTTT; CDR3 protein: CSALSGTGTDTQYF
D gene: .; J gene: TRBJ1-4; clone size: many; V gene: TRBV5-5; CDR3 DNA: TGTGCCAGCAGCGGAGGCGAAAAACTGTTTTTT; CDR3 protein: CASSGGEKLFF
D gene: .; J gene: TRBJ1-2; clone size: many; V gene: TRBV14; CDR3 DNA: TGTGCCAGCAGCCAAGTTGGGACACTCTCCTATGGCTACACCTTC; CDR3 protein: CASSQVGTLSYGYTF
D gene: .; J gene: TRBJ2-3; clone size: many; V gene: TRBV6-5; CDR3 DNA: TGTGCCAGCAGTTACTCGAACCTCCTCACAGATACGCAGTATTTT; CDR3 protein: CASSYSNLLTDTQYF
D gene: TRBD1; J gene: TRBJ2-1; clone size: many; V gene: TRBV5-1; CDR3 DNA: TGCGCCAGCAGACCTACAGGGGGGAATGAGCAGTTCTTC; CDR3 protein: CASRPTGGNEQFF
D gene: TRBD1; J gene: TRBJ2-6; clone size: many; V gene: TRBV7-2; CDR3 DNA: TGTGCCAGCAGCTTGGACGGGACAGGGGTCTCTGGGGCCAACGTCCTGACTTTC; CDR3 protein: CASSLDGTGVSGANVLTF
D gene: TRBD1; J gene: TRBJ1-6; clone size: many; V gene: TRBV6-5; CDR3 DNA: TGTGCCAGCAGCTCCCAGGGGGGAGGGCCCCTCCACTTT; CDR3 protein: CASSSQGGGPLHF
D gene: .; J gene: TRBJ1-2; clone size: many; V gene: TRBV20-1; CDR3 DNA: TGCAGTGCTAGAGCAGCGGGGAGGAGTGATGGCTACACCTTC; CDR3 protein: CSARAAGRSDGYTF
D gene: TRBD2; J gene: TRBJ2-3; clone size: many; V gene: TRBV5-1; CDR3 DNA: TGCGCCAGCAGCCACGGGACTAGCGGGAGCACAGATACGCAGTATTTT; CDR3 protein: CASSHGTSGSTDTQYF
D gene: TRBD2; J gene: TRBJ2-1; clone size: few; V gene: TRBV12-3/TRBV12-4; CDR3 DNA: TGTGCCAGCAGCCCAAATAGCGGGAGCACCAATGAGCAGTTCTTC; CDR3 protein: CASSPNSGSTNEQFF
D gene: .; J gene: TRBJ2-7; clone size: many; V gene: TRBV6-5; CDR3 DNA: TGTGCCAGCAGTTGGGGCGAGTCCTACGAGCAGTACTTC; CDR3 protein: CASSWGESYEQYF
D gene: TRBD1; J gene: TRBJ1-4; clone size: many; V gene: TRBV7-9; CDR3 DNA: TGTGCCCTGACGGACAGGGGGCAGCTGTTTTTT; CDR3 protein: CALTDRGQLFF
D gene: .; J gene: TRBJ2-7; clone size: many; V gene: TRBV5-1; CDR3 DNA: TGCGCCAGCAGCTTGTCATCGGCAGCCGAGCAGTACTTC; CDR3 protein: CASSLSSAAEQYF
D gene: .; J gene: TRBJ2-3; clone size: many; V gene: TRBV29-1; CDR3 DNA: TGCAGCGTTGTGCAGGGTCTAATGGCAGATACGCAGTATTTT; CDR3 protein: CSVVQGLMADTQYF
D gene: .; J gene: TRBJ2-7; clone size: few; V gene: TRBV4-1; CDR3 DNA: TGCGCCAGCAGTTGGCGGGATAGGTCCCTTGACGAGCAGTACTTC; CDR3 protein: CASSWRDRSLDEQYF
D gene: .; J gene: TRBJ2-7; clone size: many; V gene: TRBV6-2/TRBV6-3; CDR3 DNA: TGTGCCAGCAGTTACTCCGAGTACGAGCAGTACTTC; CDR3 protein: CASSYSEYEQYF
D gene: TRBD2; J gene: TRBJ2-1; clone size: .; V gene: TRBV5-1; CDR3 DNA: TGCGCCAGCAGCTTGGCCCTGAGGGAGGGCTACAATGAGCAGTTCTTC; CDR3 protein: CASSLALREGYNEQFF
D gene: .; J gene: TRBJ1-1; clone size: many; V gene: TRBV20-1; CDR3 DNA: TGCAGTGCTAAGAACCTGGGGGGGGGCCCGAACACTGAAGCTTTCTTT; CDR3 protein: CSAKNLGGGPNTEAFF
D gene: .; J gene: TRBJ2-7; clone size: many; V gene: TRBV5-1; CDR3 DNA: TGCGCCAGCAGGATACAACAGGGTTCCGACGAGCAGTACTTC; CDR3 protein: CASRIQQGSDEQYF
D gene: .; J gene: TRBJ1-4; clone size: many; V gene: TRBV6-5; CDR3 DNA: TGTGCCGGGAGAACTCTCGATGTGGCAACTAATGAAAAACTGTTTTTT; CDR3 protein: CAGRTLDVATNEKLFF
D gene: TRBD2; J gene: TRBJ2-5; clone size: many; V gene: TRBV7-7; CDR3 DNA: TGTGCCAGCAGCTTAGAGACTAGCGGGAGCAAGACCCAGTACTTC; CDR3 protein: CASSLETSGSKTQYF
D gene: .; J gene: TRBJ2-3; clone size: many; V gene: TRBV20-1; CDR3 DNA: TGCAGCGCGAGAGGCCCCCCCAGCACAGATACGCAGTATTTT; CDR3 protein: CSARGPPSTDTQYF
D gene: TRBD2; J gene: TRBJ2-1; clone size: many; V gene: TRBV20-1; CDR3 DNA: TGCAGTGCTATGAGAGCGGGAGGATCCTACAATGAGCAGTTCTTC; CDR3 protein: CSAMRAGGSYNEQFF
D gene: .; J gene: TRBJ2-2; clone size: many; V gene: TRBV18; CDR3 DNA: TGTGCCAGCTCGGATAGTAACACCGGGGAGCTGTTTTTT; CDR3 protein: CASSDSNTGELFF
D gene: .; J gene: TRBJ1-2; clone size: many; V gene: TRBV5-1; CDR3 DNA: TGCGCCAGCAGCTTCTTCCAGGGCTATGGCTACACCTTC; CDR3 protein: CASSFFQGYGYTF
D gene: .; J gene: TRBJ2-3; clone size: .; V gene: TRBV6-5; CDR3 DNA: TGTGCCAGCAACCCCAGCGGCCCCACAGATACGCAGTATTTT; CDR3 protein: CASNPSGPTDTQYF
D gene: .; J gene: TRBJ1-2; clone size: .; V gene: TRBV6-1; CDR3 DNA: TGTGCCAGCACCCGACCTGGAGACTATGGCTACACCTTC; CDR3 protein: CASTRPGDYGYTF
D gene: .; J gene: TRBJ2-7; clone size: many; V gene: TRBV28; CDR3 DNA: TGTGCCAGCACGGGCGGGCTCGATGTCTACGAGCAGTACTTC; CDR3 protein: CASTGGLDVYEQYF
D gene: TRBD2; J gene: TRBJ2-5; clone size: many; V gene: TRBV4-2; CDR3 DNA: TGTGCCAGCAGCCTCGGCGAGCGGGAGGGAGAGACCCAGTACTTC; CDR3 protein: CASSLGEREGETQYF
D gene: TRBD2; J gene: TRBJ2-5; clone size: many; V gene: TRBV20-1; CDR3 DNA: TGCAGCGCCCGGAGACTAGCTTCACAAGAGACCCAGTACTTC; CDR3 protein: CSARRLASQETQYF
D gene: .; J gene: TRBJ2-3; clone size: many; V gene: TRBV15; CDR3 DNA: TGTGCCACCAGCAGAGATTCTGGGCCCACAGATACGCAGTATTTT; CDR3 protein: CATSRDSGPTDTQYF
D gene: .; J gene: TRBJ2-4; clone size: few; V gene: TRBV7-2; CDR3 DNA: TGTGCCAGCAGCTTCAGGCGCGCCGGCATTCAGTACTTC; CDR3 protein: CASSFRRAGIQYF
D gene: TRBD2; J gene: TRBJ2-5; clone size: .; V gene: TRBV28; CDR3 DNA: TGTGCCAGTACGTCGAGCGGGAGTGGTGAGACCCAGTACTTC; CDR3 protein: CASTSSGSGETQYF
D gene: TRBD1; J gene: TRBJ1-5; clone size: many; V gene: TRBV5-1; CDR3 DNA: TGCGCCAGCAGCCCGGGCGGACAGGGAGATCAGCCCCAGCATTTT; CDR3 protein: CASSPGGQGDQPQHF
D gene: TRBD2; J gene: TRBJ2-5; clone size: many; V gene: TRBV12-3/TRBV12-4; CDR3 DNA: TGTGCCAGCAGTCGACTAGCGGGAGTCAAAGAGACCCAGTACTTC; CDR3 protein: CASSRLAGVKETQYF
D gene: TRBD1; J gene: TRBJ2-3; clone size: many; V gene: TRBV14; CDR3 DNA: TGTGCCAGCAGCTCCCGGACAGGGTCTCCAGATACGCAGTATTTT; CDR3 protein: CASSSRTGSPDTQYF
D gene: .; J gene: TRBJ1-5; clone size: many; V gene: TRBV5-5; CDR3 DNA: TGTGCCAGCAGCCCGGGACTGAACAATCAGCCCCAGCATTTT; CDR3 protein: CASSPGLNNQPQHF
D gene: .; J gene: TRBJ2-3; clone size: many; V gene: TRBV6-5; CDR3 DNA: TGTGCCAGCAGTCCTACCTCGGGGGACAGCACAGATACGCAGTATTTT; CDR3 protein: CASSPTSGDSTDTQYF
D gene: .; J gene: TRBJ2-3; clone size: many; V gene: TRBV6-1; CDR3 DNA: TGTGCCAGCAGGGAATACAGCACAGATACGCAGTATTTT; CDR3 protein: CASREYSTDTQYF
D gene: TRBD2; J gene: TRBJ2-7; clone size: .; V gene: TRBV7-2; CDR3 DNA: TGTGCCAGCAGCGGGCAGGTAGCGGGAGTTGTCGAGCAGTACTTC; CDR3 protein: CASSGQVAGVVEQYF
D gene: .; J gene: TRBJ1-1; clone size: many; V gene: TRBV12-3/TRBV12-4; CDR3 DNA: TGTGCCAGCAGTTTAAGTCTAAACACTGAAGCTTTCTTT; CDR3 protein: CASSLSLNTEAFF
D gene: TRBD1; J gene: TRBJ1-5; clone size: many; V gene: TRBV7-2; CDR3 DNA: TGTGCCAGCAGCTTAAGTGGGACAGATTACAATCAGCCCCAGCATTTT; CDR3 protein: CASSLSGTDYNQPQHF
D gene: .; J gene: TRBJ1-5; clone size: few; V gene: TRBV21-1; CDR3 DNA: TGTGCCAGCAGCGCGAGCCACCAGGGGTCGGGGCAGCCCCAGCATTTT; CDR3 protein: CASSASHQGSGQPQHF
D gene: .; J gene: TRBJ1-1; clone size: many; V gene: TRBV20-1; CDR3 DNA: TGCAGTGCTAGAGATCGTAGGGTAAACACTGAAGCTTTCTTT; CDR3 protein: CSARDRRVNTEAFF
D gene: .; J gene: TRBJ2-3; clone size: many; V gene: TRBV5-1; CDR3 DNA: TGCGCCAGCAGCCTTCTTCGGGGATTCGGCGTGATAGATACGCAGTATTTT; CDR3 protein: CASSLLRGFGVIDTQYF
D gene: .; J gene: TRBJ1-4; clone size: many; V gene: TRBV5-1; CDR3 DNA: TGCGCCAGCGGGCGGTCGTCGGCAACTAATGAAAAACTGTTTTTT; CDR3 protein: CASGRSSATNEKLFF
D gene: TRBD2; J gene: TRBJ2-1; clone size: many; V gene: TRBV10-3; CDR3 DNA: TGTGCCATCAGTAGGACTAGCGGGACTGACTACAATGAGCAGTTCTTC; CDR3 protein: CAISRTSGTDYNEQFF
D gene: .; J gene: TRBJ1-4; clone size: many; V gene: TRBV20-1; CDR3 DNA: TGCAGTGCTCTGACCGGGACCATGAGCGAAAAACTGTTTTTT; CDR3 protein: CSALTGTMSEKLFF
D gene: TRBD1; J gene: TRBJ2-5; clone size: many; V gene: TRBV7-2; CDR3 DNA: TGTGCCAGCAGCTTAGTCCGGGACAGGGGTGTTCAAGAGACCCAGTACTTC; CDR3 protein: CASSLVRDRGVQETQYF
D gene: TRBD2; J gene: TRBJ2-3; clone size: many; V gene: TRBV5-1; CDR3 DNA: TGCGCCAGCAGCTTAACTAGCGGGCGGTTCACAGATACGCAGTATTTT; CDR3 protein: CASSLTSGRFTDTQYF
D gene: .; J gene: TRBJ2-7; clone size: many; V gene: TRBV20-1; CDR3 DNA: TGCAGTGCTAGCCCGCCTGGAGGGAGTGGTCACGAGCAGTACTTC; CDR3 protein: CSASPPGGSGHEQYF
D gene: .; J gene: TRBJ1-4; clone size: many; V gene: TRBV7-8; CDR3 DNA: TGTGCCAGCAGCTTAGCGCTGGGGCGAGGGAATGAAAAACTGTTTTTT; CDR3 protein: CASSLALGRGNEKLFF
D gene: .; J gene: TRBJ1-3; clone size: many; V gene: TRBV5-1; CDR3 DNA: TGCGCCAGCAGCTTGGCGACAGGCTCTGGAAACACCATATATTTT; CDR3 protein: CASSLATGSGNTIYF
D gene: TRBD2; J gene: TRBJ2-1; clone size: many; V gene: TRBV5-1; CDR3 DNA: TGCGCCAGCGCCATTAGCGGGAGCTCCTACAATGAGCAGTTCTTC; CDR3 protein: CASAISGSSYNEQFF
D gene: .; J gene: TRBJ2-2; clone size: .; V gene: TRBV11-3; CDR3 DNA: TGTGCCAGCAGCTTGCGTGGAGGGGACACCGGGGAGCTGTTTTTT; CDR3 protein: CASSLRGGDTGELFF
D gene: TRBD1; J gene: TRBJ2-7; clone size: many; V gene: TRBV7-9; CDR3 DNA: TGTGCCAGCAGCGCCCTTGAACCGGGACAGCTTTACGAGCAGTACTTC; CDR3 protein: CASSALEPGQLYEQYF
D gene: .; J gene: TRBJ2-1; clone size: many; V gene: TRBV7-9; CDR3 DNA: TGTGCCAGCAGCTCACTATCGGGCAATGAGCAGTTCTTC; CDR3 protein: CASSSLSGNEQFF
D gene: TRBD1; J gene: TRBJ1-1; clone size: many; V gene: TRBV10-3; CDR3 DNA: TGTGCCATCAGTGTGGGACAGGCCAACACTGAAGCTTTCTTT; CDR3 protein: CAISVGQANTEAFF